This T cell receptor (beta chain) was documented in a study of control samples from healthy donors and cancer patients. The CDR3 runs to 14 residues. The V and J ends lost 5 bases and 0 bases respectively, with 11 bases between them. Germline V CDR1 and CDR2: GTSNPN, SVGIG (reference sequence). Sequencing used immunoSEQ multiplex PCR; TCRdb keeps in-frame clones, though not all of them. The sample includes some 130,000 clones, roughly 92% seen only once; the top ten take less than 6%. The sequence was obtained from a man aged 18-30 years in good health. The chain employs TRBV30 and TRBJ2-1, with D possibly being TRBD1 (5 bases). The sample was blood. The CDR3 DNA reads TGTGCCTGGGGCACAGGAATCTCCTACAATGAGCAGTTCTTC. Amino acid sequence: CAWGTGISYNEQFF.